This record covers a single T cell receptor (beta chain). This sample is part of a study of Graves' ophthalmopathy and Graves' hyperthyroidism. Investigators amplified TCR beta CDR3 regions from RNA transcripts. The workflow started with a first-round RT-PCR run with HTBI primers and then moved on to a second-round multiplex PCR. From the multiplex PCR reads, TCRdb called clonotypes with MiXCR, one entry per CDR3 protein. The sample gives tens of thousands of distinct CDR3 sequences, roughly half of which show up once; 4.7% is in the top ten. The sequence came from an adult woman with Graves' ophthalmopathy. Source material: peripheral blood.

As DNA, the CDR3 is TGTGCCAGCACCCAACGGGAGAGCAATCAGCCCCAGCATTTT. Translated: CASTQRESNQPQHF. This chain joins TRBV12-3 or TRBV12-4 and TRBJ1-5; D not certain. This CDR3 comprises 14 residues. V was shortened by 7 bases and J by 1 base, with 11 bases between the two germline ends.